This note documents a single T cell receptor (beta chain) sequence. The V gene lost 5 bases and the J gene lost 1 base, with 8 bases spanning the gap. CDR3 size: 13 residues. The V gene's germline CDR1 is SGHVS and CDR2 FNYEAQ. This entry is derived from a study of cytomegalovirus exposure and HLA in healthy donors. Using immunoSEQ multiplex PCR, the repertoire was profiled, and TCRdb retains in-frame clones only, with some absent. The sample has about 360,000 clones, roughly 88% seen once; the top ten hold approximately 0.8%. The chain joins TRBV7-6 to TRBJ1-1; D might be TRBD1 (5 bases). This clonotype was sampled from a woman aged 18-29 years in good health and CMV-seronegative. Material: PBMCs. CDR3 nucleotides: TGTGCCAGCAGCCCCCAGGGGAACACTGAAGCTTTCTTT. This codes for CASSPQGNTEAFF.